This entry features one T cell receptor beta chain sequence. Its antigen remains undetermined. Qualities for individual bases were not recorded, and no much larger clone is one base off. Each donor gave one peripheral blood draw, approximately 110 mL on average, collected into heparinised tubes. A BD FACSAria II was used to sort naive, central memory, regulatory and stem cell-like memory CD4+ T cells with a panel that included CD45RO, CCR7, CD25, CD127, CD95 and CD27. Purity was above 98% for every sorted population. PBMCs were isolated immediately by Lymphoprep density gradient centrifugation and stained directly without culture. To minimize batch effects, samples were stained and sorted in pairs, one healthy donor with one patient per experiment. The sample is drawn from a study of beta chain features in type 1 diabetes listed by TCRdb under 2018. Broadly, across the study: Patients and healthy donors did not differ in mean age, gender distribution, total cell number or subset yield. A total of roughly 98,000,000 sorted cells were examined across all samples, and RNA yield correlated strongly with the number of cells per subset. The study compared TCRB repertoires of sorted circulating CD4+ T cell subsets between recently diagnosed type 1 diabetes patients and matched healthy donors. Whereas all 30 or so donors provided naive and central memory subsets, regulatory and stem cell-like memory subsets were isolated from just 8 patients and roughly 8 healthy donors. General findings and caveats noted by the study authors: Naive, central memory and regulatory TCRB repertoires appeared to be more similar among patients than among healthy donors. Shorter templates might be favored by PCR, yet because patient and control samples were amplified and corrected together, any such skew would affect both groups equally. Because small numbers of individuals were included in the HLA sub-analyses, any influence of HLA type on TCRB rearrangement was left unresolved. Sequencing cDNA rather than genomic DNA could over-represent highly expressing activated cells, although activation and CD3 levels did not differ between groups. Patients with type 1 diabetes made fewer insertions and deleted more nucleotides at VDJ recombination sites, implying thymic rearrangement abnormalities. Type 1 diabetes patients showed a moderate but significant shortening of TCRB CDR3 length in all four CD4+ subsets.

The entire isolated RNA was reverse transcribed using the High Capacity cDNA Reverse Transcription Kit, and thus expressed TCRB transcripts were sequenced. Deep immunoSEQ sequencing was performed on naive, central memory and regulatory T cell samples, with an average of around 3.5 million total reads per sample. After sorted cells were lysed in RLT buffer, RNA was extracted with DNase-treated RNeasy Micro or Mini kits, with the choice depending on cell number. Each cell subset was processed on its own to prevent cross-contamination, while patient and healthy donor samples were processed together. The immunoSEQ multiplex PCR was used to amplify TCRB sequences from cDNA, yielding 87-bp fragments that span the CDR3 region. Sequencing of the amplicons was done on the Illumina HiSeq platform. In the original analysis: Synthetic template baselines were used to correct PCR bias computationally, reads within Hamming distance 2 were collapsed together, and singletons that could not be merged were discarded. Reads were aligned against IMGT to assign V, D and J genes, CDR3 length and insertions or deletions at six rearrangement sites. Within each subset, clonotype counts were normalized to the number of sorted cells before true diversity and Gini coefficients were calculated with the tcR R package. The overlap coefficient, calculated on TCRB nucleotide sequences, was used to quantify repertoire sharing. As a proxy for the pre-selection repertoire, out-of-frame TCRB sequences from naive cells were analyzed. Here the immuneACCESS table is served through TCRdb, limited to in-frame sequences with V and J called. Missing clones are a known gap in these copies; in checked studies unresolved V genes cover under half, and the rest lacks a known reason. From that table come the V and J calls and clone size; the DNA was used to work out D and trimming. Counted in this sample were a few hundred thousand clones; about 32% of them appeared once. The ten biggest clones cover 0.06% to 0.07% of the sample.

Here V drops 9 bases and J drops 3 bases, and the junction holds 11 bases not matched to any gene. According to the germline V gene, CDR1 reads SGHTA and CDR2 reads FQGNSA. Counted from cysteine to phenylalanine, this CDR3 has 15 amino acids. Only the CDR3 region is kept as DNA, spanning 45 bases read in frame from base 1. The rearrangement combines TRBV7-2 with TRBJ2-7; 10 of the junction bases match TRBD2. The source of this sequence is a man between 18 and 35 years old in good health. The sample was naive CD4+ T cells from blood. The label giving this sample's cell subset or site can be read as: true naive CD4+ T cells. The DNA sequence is TGTGCCAGTTGTATCCGGACTAGCGGAGACTACGAGCAGTACTTC. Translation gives CASCIRTSGDYEQYF.